These 25 T cell receptor beta chains were sequenced from one sample in a study of cytomegalovirus exposure and HLA in healthy donors. The PCR used 60 Vbeta and 13 Jbeta primers. Method: immunoSEQ multiplex PCR; TCRdb's copy keeps in-frame clones and lacks some. The table shows 150,000 to 200,000 clones, with around 80% occurring only once. The sequencing input was PBMCs. Receptors originate from a male donor in good health and CMV-seropositive.

J is TRBJ2-5 and V is TRBV5-1; 7 nucleotides line up with TRBD1. This CDR3 spans 15 amino acids. Germline lookup yields CDR1 SGHRS and CDR2 YFSETQ. Trimming cost V 0 bases and J 4 bases; bases outside gene matches: 6. CDR3 region: CASSLDGTASETQYF. CDR3 DNA: TGCGCCAGCAGCTTGGACGGGACAGCCTCAGAGACCCAGTACTTC.

V gene TRBV28 combines with J gene TRBJ2-7; D ambiguous. Germline loops: CDR1 MDHEN, CDR2 SYDVKM. The CDR3 totals 12 residues. V was pared by 5 bases and J by 7 bases, with 12 bases between. The DNA for the CDR3 is TGTGCCAGCAGTACCCGCGTCCGGGAGCAGTACTTC. It yields the protein CASSTRVREQYF. The full variable domain, with the rest looked up from reference TRBV28 and TRBJ2-7, is DVKVTQSSRYLVKRTGEKVFLECVQDMDHENMFWYRQDPGLGLRLIYFSYDVKMKEKGDIPEGYSVSREKKERFSLILESASTNQTSMYLCASSTRVREQYFGPGTRLTVT.

The gene calls are TRBV30 and TRBJ1-5; 7 bases align to TRBD1. The J segment lost 0 bases and the V segment lost 1 base, leaving 3 bases of the junction unmatched. In germline, CDR1 is GTSNPN, CDR2 SVGIG (reference sequence). The CDR3 is made up of 15 amino acids. The CDR3 spells CAWSGGDSSNQPQHF. The CDR3 DNA is TGTGCCTGGAGTGGGGGGGACAGTAGCAATCAGCCCCAGCATTTT.

This clone was observed a single time. The sample carries other DNA sequences with the same CDR3. V is TRBV5-1 and J is TRBJ2-7, with TRBD1 identical over 9 bases. The V gene end was trimmed by 3 bases and the J gene end by 2 bases; junction bases not matched to a gene: 3. The length of the CDR3 is 14 residues. From germline, CDR1 is SGHRS and CDR2 YFSETQ. Here the CDR3 reads CASSSGQGTYEQYF. CDR3 in DNA: TGCGCCAGCAGCTCTGGACAGGGGACCTACGAGCAGTACTTC.

J is TRBJ2-1 and V is TRBV7-2; 10 positions match TRBD1. The ends lost 5 bases at V and 6 bases at J; junction bases unmatched: 7. The CDR3 length is 15 residues. CDR1 and CDR2 from the germline V gene are SGHTA and FQGNSA. The CDR3 DNA sequence: TGTGCCAGCAGCGAAGGACAGGGGGTAGTCAATGAGCAGTTCTTC. This encodes CASSEGQGVVNEQFF.

In DNA, the CDR3 is TGTGCCAGCGGGGCGGGGATTTCAAGGGAGACCCAGTACTTC. Translated, it gives CASGAGISRETQYF. The chain joins TRBV7-2 to TRBJ2-5, with a tentative D call TRBD2 (6 bases). Germline-derived CDR1 and CDR2 are SGHTA and FQGNSA. Trimming pared 8 bases from V and 5 bases from J, leaving 18 bases between. The CDR3 is made up of 14 amino acids.

The rearrangement links TRBV6-1 to TRBJ2-7; 10 bases are shared with TRBD2. The CDR3 has 16 residues. V gave up 0 bases and J gave up 6 bases; unmatched junction bases: 8. The germline V gene has CDR1 MNHNS and CDR2 SASEGT. The CDR3 here is CASSEAGSGGAREQYF. CDR3 DNA sequence: TGTGCCAGCAGTGAAGCAGGGAGCGGGGGGGCACGCGAGCAGTACTTC.

The rearrangement joins TRBV19 to TRBJ1-2; D is undetermined. The CDR3 has 14 amino acids. CDR1 is LNHDA and CDR2 is SQIVND in the germline V gene (reference sequence). Trimming cost V 4 bases and J 2 bases, with 11 bases left between them. CDR3 in amino acids: CASSKLDLNYGYTF. The CDR3 DNA follows: TGTGCCAGTAGTAAGTTAGACTTGAACTATGGCTACACCTTC. The entire variable domain, with the rest obtained from reference TRBV19 and TRBJ1-2, is as follows: DGGITQSPKYLFRKEGQNVTLSCEQNLNHDAMYWYRQDPGQGLRLIYYSQIVNDFQKGDIAEGYSVSREKKESFPLTVTSAQKNPTAFYLCASSKLDLNYGYTFGSGTRLTVV.

The J gene is TRBJ1-3, the V gene TRBV10-3, with D maybe TRBD1 (6 bases). This CDR3 contains 17 residues. Germline CDR1 reads ENHRY; CDR2 reads SYGVKD. Trimming took 6 bases from V and 0 from J, leaving 18 bases between them. CDR3 nucleotides: TGTGCCATCAGCCCGAGGGACACGACCTTCTCTGGAAACACCATATATTTT. This codes for CAISPRDTTFSGNTIYF.

The chain recombines TRBV27 with TRBJ1-4, with D possibly being TRBD1 (6 bases). Trimming shortened V by 7 bases and J by 7 bases, and 10 bases separated the two germline ends. Germline assignment: CDR1 MNHEY and CDR2 SMNVEV (reference sequence). The CDR3 loop spans 12 amino acids. The chain's CDR3 is CASKRGGEKLFF. The CDR3 nucleotides read TGTGCCAGCAAAAGAGGGGGTGAAAAACTGTTTTTT.

The rearrangement uses TRBV6-5 and TRBJ1-1, with D uncertain. Trimming stripped 7 bases from V and 2 bases from J, with 17 bases between. Germline V CDR1 and CDR2: MNHEY, SVGAGI. This CDR3 region has 15 residues. The CDR3 is CASTFNQAPNTEAFF. CDR3 DNA sequence: TGTGCCAGCACTTTTAATCAGGCGCCTAACACTGAAGCTTTCTTT.

The J gene is TRBJ2-2, the V gene TRBV25-1, with TRBD1 as a possible D gene (6 bases). The CDR3 covers 15 residues. Germline-derived CDR1 and CDR2 are MGHDK and SYGVNS. Trimming shortened V by 10 bases and J by 2 bases, and 17 bases separated the two germline ends. This CDR3 is CATSQGLINTGELFF. The CDR3 nucleotides are TGTGCCACCTCTCAGGGGCTGATAAACACCGGGGAGCTGTTTTTT.

This clone was found once. The chain recombines TRBV18 with TRBJ2-7; D might be TRBD2 (5 bases). The V end lost 3 bases, the J end lost 1 base, and 16 bases lay between the germline ends. The CDR3 contains 16 residues. The germline gives CDR1 KGHSH, CDR2 LQKENI. The CDR3 is CASSPTTGSSSYEQYF. CDR3 DNA: TGTGCCAGCTCACCGACTACCGGGTCATCTTCCTACGAGCAGTACTTC.

The sample holds a few counts of this clone. One end of the junction fails to match germline, which may point to a read error. The chain uses TRBV30 and TRBJ2-4; tentative D call: TRBD2 (6 bases). CDR1 and CDR2 (germline): GTSNPN, SVGIG (reference sequence). CDR3 length: 13 residues. CDR3 sequence: CGGSVGLQNSQYF. In nucleotides, the CDR3 is TGTGGAGGGAGTGTGGGACTGCAAAACAGTCAGTACTTC. Using reference TRBV30 and TRBJ2-4 for the parts outside the CDR3, the full variable domain is SQTIHQWPATLVQPVGSPLSLECTVEGTSNPNLYWYRQAAGRGLQLLFYSVGIGQISSEVPQNLSASRPQDRQFILSSKKLLLSDSGFYLCGGSVGLQNSQYFGAGTRLSVL.

The chain employs TRBV4-3 and TRBJ2-5; 8 bases align to TRBD1. The J call may not be correct, given that the DNA end is closer to TRBJ2-7. This CDR3 comprises 14 residues. Germline V gene data show CDR1 as LGHNA and CDR2 as YSLEER. CDR3 sequence (DNA): TGCGCCAGCAGCCAAGTAACAGGGGGTAACGAGCAGTACTTC. Its protein product is CASSQVTGGNEQYF.

The V gene is TRBV28, the J gene TRBJ1-5; maybe TRBD1 (6 bases). The CDR3 covers 15 residues. The V gene lost 7 bases and the J gene lost 7 bases, with 20 bases spanning the gap. Germline V gene sequence: CDR1 MDHEN, CDR2 SYDVKM. The CDR3 coding sequence is TGTGCCAGCACCTCAGGTGGCAGGGGCGGGCAGCCCCAGCATTTT. Residues: CASTSGGRGGQPQHF.

The CDR3 protein is CASSSGTGYTDTQYF. DNA for the CDR3: TGTGCCAGCAGCTCTGGGACAGGTTACACAGATACGCAGTATTTT. The chain joins TRBV7-7 to TRBJ2-3; the match to TRBD1 covers 8 bases. The germline gives CDR1 SSHAT, CDR2 FNYEAQ (reference sequence). With 4 bases clipped from V and 2 bases from J, the junction kept 5 bases outside the gene matches. This CDR3 comprises 15 residues.

The V and J genes are TRBV5-1 and TRBJ2-7; perhaps TRBD1 as D (7 bases). The germline V gene has CDR1 SGHRS and CDR2 YFSETQ. This CDR3 spans 15 amino acids. Trimming shortened V by 0 bases and J by 3 bases, and 13 bases separated the two germline ends. CDR3 nucleotide sequence: TGCGCCAGCAGCTTGGACGCGGGACAGAACTACGAGCAGTACTTC. Translating gives CASSLDAGQNYEQYF.

The V and J genes are TRBV5-1 and TRBJ1-3; D might be TRBD1 (6 bases). Germline V gene data show CDR1 as SGHRS and CDR2 as YFSETQ. V lost 0 bases and J 0 bases, leaving 16 bases between the germline ends. This CDR3 is built from 18 residues. CDR3 DNA: TGCGCCAGCAGCTTGGCCACCCGCTTACAGGGCTCTGGAAACACCATATATTTT. Its protein product is CASSLATRLQGSGNTIYF.

J is TRBJ2-3 and V is TRBV4-1; tentative D call: TRBD2 (6 bases). There are 17 residues in the CDR3. Germline V gene data show CDR1 as MGHRA and CDR2 as YSYEKL. V dropped 4 bases and J dropped 0 bases, with 17 bases sitting between them. The CDR3 DNA follows: TGCGCCAGCAGCCCAGTGGGGCAGCGGGTGAGCACAGATACGCAGTATTTT. The encoded protein is CASSPVGQRVSTDTQYF.

This chain uses TRBV27 with TRBJ2-1, with D perhaps matching TRBD1 (6 bases). The germline V and J ends were trimmed by 5 bases and 6 bases, with 23 bases remaining between them. Germline V gives CDR1 MNHEY, CDR2 SMNVEV (reference sequence). CDR3 length: 17 amino acids. CDR3 sequence reads: CASSRNQGIGLGNEQFF. CDR3 nucleotide sequence: TGTGCCAGCAGTCGGAACCAGGGGATCGGACTTGGCAATGAGCAGTTCTTC.

This chain uses TRBV5-1 with TRBJ1-6; no clear D. This CDR3 has 14 residues. The ends were cut back, 1 base at V and 7 bases at J, with 9 bases in the middle. Germline V gene sequence: CDR1 SGHRS, CDR2 YFSETQ. In DNA form, the CDR3 reads TGCGCCAGCAGCTTGAGACCGGGGAATTCACCCCTCCACTTT. Translation: CASSLRPGNSPLHF.

J is TRBJ2-3 and V is TRBV9, with TRBD2 as a possible D gene (6 bases). Germline CDR1 SGDLS, CDR2 YYNGEE. The CDR3 covers 13 residues. V shed 5 bases and J shed 4 bases, with 11 bases lying between them. CDR3 sequence: CASRPSSADTQYF. In nucleotides, the CDR3 is TGTGCCAGCAGACCGTCTAGCGCAGATACGCAGTATTTT.

The gene calls are TRBV5-4 and TRBJ2-7; D is ambiguous. Germline loops: CDR1 SGHNT, CDR2 YYREEE (reference sequence). The CDR3 is made up of 12 amino acids. Trimming removed 0 bases at V and 6 bases at J, with 7 bases between. The CDR3 DNA is TGTGCCAGCAGCTTGGCCGGGTTCGAGCAGTACTTC. Translating it yields CASSLAGFEQYF.

J is TRBJ2-1 and V is TRBV5-1, with 7 bases aligning to TRBD1. Germline loops: CDR1 SGHRS, CDR2 YFSETQ. The V and J ends lost 2 bases and 4 bases, in that order; junction bases with no gene match: 6. The CDR3 loop spans 15 amino acids. The CDR3 DNA sequence: TGCGCCAGCAGCTTCCCACAGGGGCTATACAATGAGCAGTTCTTC. Residues: CASSFPQGLYNEQFF. The full variable domain, completed using reference TRBV5-1 and TRBJ2-1, is KAGVTQTPRYLIKTRGQQVTLSCSPISGHRSVSWYQQTPGQGLQFLFEYFSETQRNKGNFPGRFSGRQFSNSRSEMNVSTLELGDSALYLCASSFPQGLYNEQFFGPGTRLTVL.